One sample yielded the 3 T cell receptor beta chains listed below, sequenced in a study of T cells after yellow fever vaccination (dated by TCRdb to between 2018 and 2021). To prepare the library, 5' RACE was applied. Sequencing was performed on an Illumina NovaSeq 6000. The public reads were reanalyzed by TCRdb: fastp trimming at Q25, MiXCR alignment, in-frame beta chains only. Each CDR3 protein gets just one entry, which takes the most common genes and DNA from the rows behind it. This sample gives some 300,000 distinct CDR3 sequences in total; around 10% of them show up just once. The ten largest clones capture about 3% of the sample. The treatment or condition label, as the study defines it: live attenuated yellow fever vaccine strain. The sample here was CD4+ T cells sorted from PBMCs, taken 5 days after the yellow fever booster vaccination. These receptors all stem from a man aged 18 to 29 who received the YFV17D yellow fever vaccine.

The chain links TRBV3-1 to TRBJ1-6; TRBD1 agrees at 9 bases. CDR1 is LGHDT, CDR2 YNNKEL, per germline (reference sequence). The CDR3 runs to 13 residues. V lost 11 bases to trimming and J lost 8 bases; unmatched junction nucleotides: 7. CDR3 loop: CAAQQGADSPLHF. The CDR3 DNA sequence: TGTGCCGCCCAACAGGGGGCAGATTCACCCCTCCACTTT.

This chain links TRBV10-3 with TRBJ2-2; 10 bases agree with TRBD2. The CDR3 is 15 amino acids. In germline, CDR1 is ENHRY, CDR2 SYGVKD. J gave up 8 bases and V 2 bases, and 5 bases lay outside the gene matches. CDR3 protein: CAISEKGLASGELFF. CDR3 nucleotide sequence: TGTGCCATCAGTGAGAAGGGACTAGCGTCGGGGGAGCTGTTTTTT.

This clonotype came up a few times. This rearrangement joins TRBV25-1 to TRBJ2-1, with a tentative D call TRBD2 (6 bases). The CDR3 runs to 15 residues. Trimming removed 3 bases at V and 4 bases at J, with 13 bases between. Germline CDR1 MGHDK, CDR2 SYGVNS. CDR3 nucleotide sequence: TGTGCCAGCAGTGACACGGGAGCTGTATACAATGAGCAGTTCTTC. Translating it yields CASSDTGAVYNEQFF.